A selection of T cell receptor beta chains follows, all from one sample in a study of T cell responses to AZD1222 COVID-19 vaccine. Libraries were prepared by immunoSEQ multiplex PCR; TCRdb keeps only in-frame clonotypes and omits some of them. Here the sample spans 130,000 or so clones, just under 95% being singletons. Sequenced material: peripheral blood, taken on day 0 of AZD1222 vaccination. The receptors derive from an adult in good health. Each CDR3 is given with its conserved first and last residue. D genes are given only for firm matches. A clone size is listed for some rows: how often the clone was seen (once, few, many), or a class if it is expanded.

-	TRBV18	-	TRBJ2-3	TGTGCCAGCTCACCCCCAGCCCGCACAGATACGCAGTATTTT	CASSPPARTDTQYF
once	TRBV18	TRBD2	TRBJ2-2	TGTGCCAGCTCACCAATAGCGGGAGGGTCGAACACCGGGGAGCTGTTTTTT	CASSPIAGGSNTGELFF
once	TRBV28	TRBD2	TRBJ2-1	TGTGCCAGCAGTCCCGGGAGGGTGAGCTCCTACAATGAGCAGTTCTTC	CASSPGRVSSYNEQFF
-	TRBV6-5	-	TRBJ2-3	TGTGCCAGCAGTTTGCGGTTCACAGATACGCAGTATTTT	CASSLRFTDTQYF
-	TRBV5-1	-	TRBJ2-1	TGCGCCAGCAGCTTGGGACTCGACAATGAGCAGTTCTTC	CASSLGLDNEQFF
few	TRBV7-9	-	TRBJ2-7	TGTGCCAGCAGCAACTCCGGGACAAGTTACGAGCAGTACTTC	CASSNSGTSYEQYF
-	TRBV28	-	TRBJ1-1	TGTGCCAGCAGTAGCGTCGGACCCACTGAAGCTTTCTTT	CASSSVGPTEAFF
-	TRBV3-1/TRBV3-2	-	TRBJ1-1	TGTGCCAGCAGCCTCAGCCGACAGCCATGGAACACTGAAGCTTTCTTT	CASSLSRQPWNTEAFF
-	TRBV28	-	TRBJ2-1	TGTGCCAGCAGTTTATACAATGAGCAGTTCTTC	CASSLYNEQFF
-	TRBV28	-	TRBJ2-7	TGTGCCAGCAGCTATAGTGTCGACGAGCAGTACTTC	CASSYSVDEQYF
-	TRBV6-5	-	TRBJ1-1	TGTGCCAGCAGCGGCGGAGGTTTAATTGAAGCTTTCTTT	CASSGGGLIEAFF
once	TRBV5-1	TRBD1	TRBJ1-2	TGCGCCAGCAGCTTGGGTCCCACCAGGGACAGGGGGGATGGCTACACCTTC	CASSLGPTRDRGDGYTF
-	TRBV6-2/TRBV6-3	-	TRBJ1-5	TGTGCCAGCAGTCGTCAAGGCGGTCAGCCCCAGCATTTT	CASSRQGGQPQHF
-	TRBV19	-	TRBJ2-1	TGTGCCAGTAGGTCTGCTCGAGGAGATGAGCAGTTCTTC	CASRSARGDEQFF
-	TRBV28	-	TRBJ2-5	TGTGCCAGCAGTCCGATTGGGATAGAAAGCCAAGAGACCCAGTACTTC	CASSPIGIESQETQYF
-	TRBV7-2	-	TRBJ1-3	TGTGCCAGCAGCTTAAGCGGCTACTCTGGAAACACCATATATTTT	CASSLSGYSGNTIYF
-	TRBV4-3	-	TRBJ1-2	TGCGCCAGCAGCCAAGAAGACGGGGCCGGCTATGGCTACACCTTC	CASSQEDGAGYGYTF
once	TRBV29-1	-	TRBJ1-1	TGCAGCGTTGGAATTGGCAACACTGAAGCTTTCTTT	CSVGIGNTEAFF
-	TRBV2	TRBD1	TRBJ2-3	TGTGCCAGCAGTAAGGACAGGGGGCATGGGGATACGCAGTATTTT	CASSKDRGHGDTQYF
-	TRBV6-6	-	TRBJ2-7	TGTGCCAGCAGTCTATGGCGGGACGCGAACTCTCACGAGCAGTACTTC	CASSLWRDANSHEQYF
-	TRBV7-2	TRBD2	TRBJ2-1	TGTGCCAGCAGCTTAGTCCCTCTAGCGGGGAGCTCCTACAATGAGCAGTTCTTC	CASSLVPLAGSSYNEQFF
-	TRBV7-9	-	TRBJ2-7	TGTGCCAGCAGCTCTTACTACGAGCAGTACTTC	CASSSYYEQYF
once	TRBV3-1/TRBV3-2	-	TRBJ2-7	TGTGCCAGCAGCCCCGGGCAGGGACCCTACGAGCAGTACTTC	CASSPGQGPYEQYF
-	TRBV2	-	TRBJ2-7	TGTGCCAGCAGTCGAGGTGGGTCCGGCGAGCAGTACTTC	CASSRGGSGEQYF
-	TRBV28	TRBD1	TRBJ1-6	TGTGCCAGCAGGACAGGGGGCATCAATTCACCCCTCCACTTT	CASRTGGINSPLHF
-	TRBV19	-	TRBJ2-1	TGTGCCAGTAGTAAACGGTCTTATGAGCAGTTCTTC	CASSKRSYEQFF
-	TRBV6-1	-	TRBJ2-7	TGTGCCAGCAGTGAAGGACTGAACTACGAGCAGTACTTC	CASSEGLNYEQYF
-	TRBV5-4	-	TRBJ2-3	TGTGCCAGCAGCTTGGCCTCGGTGGCACCTAGCACAGATACGCAGTATTTT	CASSLASVAPSTDTQYF
-	TRBV7-2	TRBD1	TRBJ2-7	TGTGCCAGCAGCTTAGAGGGGGCGTGGCAGTACTTC	CASSLEGAWQYF
-	TRBV19	-	TRBJ1-2	TGTGCCAGTAGTTATTGGGGCGGAAACTATGGCTACACCTTC	CASSYWGGNYGYTF
few	TRBV2	-	TRBJ1-5	TGTGCCAGCACCCCATGGGTGACAGATAGCAATCAGCCCCAGCATTTT	CASTPWVTDSNQPQHF
-	TRBV5-4	-	TRBJ2-1	TGTGCCAGCAGCTTGGGGCCGAGCTCCTACAATGAGCAGTTCTTC	CASSLGPSSYNEQFF
-	TRBV6-6	-	TRBJ2-3	TGTGCCAGCGCACTACGCACAGATACGCAGTATTTT	CASALRTDTQYF
-	TRBV10-3	-	TRBJ1-2	TGTGCCATCAGTGAAACCAATCCTCCCCTCTATGGCTACACCTTC	CAISETNPPLYGYTF
-	TRBV30	TRBD2	TRBJ2-5	TGTGCCTGGAGTGCCGGGACTAGCGTGTTGAAGACCCAGTACTTC	CAWSAGTSVLKTQYF
-	TRBV28	TRBD1	TRBJ2-7	TGTGCCAGCAGTTTTGCGGGACAGGCGACCTACGAGCAGTACTTC	CASSFAGQATYEQYF
-	TRBV3-1/TRBV3-2	-	TRBJ1-4	TGTGCCAGCAGCAATCGCCGGGGGCTGAACACTAATGAAAAACTGTTTTTT	CASSNRRGLNTNEKLFF
-	TRBV2	TRBD2	TRBJ2-7	TGTGCCAGCAGACAAAAACCGGGGACTAGCGGCTACGAGCAGTACTTC	CASRQKPGTSGYEQYF
-	TRBV28	-	TRBJ1-2	TGTGCCAGCAGTTTCCCAACACCCCCAGTCGGTTATGGCTACACCTTC	CASSFPTPPVGYGYTF
-	TRBV19	-	TRBJ2-6	TGTGCCAGTAGTCCAGGAGGATCTGGGGCCAACGTCCTGACTTTC	CASSPGGSGANVLTF
-	TRBV19	-	TRBJ2-7	TGTGCCAGTAGTATAGACGGGGTGGACGAGCAGTACTTC	CASSIDGVDEQYF
-	TRBV7-6	TRBD1	TRBJ2-3	TGTGCCAGCAGCTCCACAGGGGGCGTTACAGATACGCAGTATTTT	CASSSTGGVTDTQYF
-	TRBV12-3/TRBV12-4	-	TRBJ2-3	TGTGCCAGCAGTACAGGGAAAGAGGGGTATTTT	CASSTGKEGYF
-	TRBV10-1	TRBD2	TRBJ2-1	TGCGCCAGCAGTGATTTAGACCCAACTAGCGGACTAACATACAATGAGCAGTTCTTC	CASSDLDPTSGLTYNEQFF
-	TRBV7-9	TRBD2	TRBJ2-1	TGTGCCAGCAGCTCGACTAGCGGCCTCCAAGGGGAGCAGTTCTTC	CASSSTSGLQGEQFF
-	TRBV7-8	TRBD1	TRBJ2-7	TGTGCCAGCAGCTTAGGCCTACAGGGGTTTTACGAGCAGTACTTC	CASSLGLQGFYEQYF
-	TRBV12-3/TRBV12-4	TRBD1	TRBJ1-5	TGTGCCAGCAGAGGACAGGGGTATCAGCCCCAGCATTTT	CASRGQGYQPQHF
-	TRBV29-1	-	TRBJ2-7	TGCAGCGCCTGGCTGAACTCCTACGAGCAGTACTTC	CSAWLNSYEQYF
-	TRBV3-1/TRBV3-2	TRBD2	TRBJ2-7	TGTGCCAGCAGCCCCGGGACTAGCGGGAGTATAGGGCAGTACTTC	CASSPGTSGSIGQYF
-	TRBV5-1	TRBD1	TRBJ1-3	TGCGCCAGTCAGGGGGCTTCTGGAAACACCATATATTTT	CASQGASGNTIYF
-	TRBV10-3	-	TRBJ1-5	TGTGCCATCAGTGAGTCGAGCAATCAGCCCCAGCATTTT	CAISESSNQPQHF
-	TRBV18	TRBD2	TRBJ2-5	TGTGCCAGCTCACCGGGACTAGCGGGAGGAGAGACCCAGTACTTC	CASSPGLAGGETQYF
once	TRBV18	TRBD2	TRBJ2-7	TGTGCCAGCTCACGGATAGCGGGAGCCGTAGGAGGGTTCTACGAGCAGTACTTC	CASSRIAGAVGGFYEQYF
-	TRBV4-2	-	TRBJ1-2	TGTGCCAGCAGCCTCTATATCAGGGACGGCTACACCTTC	CASSLYIRDGYTF
-	TRBV7-3	-	TRBJ1-2	TGTGCCAGCAGCTCCCAGGGCTATGGCTACACCTTC	CASSSQGYGYTF
-	TRBV2	-	TRBJ2-3	TGTGCCAGCATCGAGGAGGGAGGAAGAACAGATACGCAGTATTTT	CASIEEGGRTDTQYF
-	TRBV24-1	-	TRBJ2-7	TGTGCCACCAGTGATTTGGGCAGGGAATACGAGCAGTACTTC	CATSDLGREYEQYF